Listed below are T cell receptor beta chains from one sample, sequenced in a study of cytomegalovirus exposure and HLA in healthy donors. Assay: immunoSEQ multiplex PCR; the TCRdb copy retains only in-frame clones and omits some. The table includes 150,000 to 200,000 clones, about 80% detected once. Material for sequencing was PBMCs. All receptors derive from a man aged 40-49 years in good health and CMV-seronegative. CDR3s include the opening cysteine and the closing phenylalanine or tryptophan. The D gene is left open where the match is weak. The listing skips clone size in some rows; elsewhere it reads once, few, many or a size class.

clone size: -; J gene: TRBJ2-7; D gene: TRBD1; V gene: TRBV15; CDR3 protein: CATSSAQGANEQYF; CDR3 DNA: TGTGCCACCAGCAGCGCCCAGGGGGCGAACGAGCAGTACTTC
clone size: -; J gene: TRBJ1-5; D gene: -; V gene: TRBV15; CDR3 protein: CATSRAGETDYNQPQHF; CDR3 DNA: TGTGCCACCAGCAGAGCGGGAGAGACGGACTACAATCAGCCCCAGCATTTT
clone size: -; J gene: TRBJ2-7; D gene: TRBD2; V gene: TRBV2; CDR3 protein: CASSEDYGTSRREQYF; CDR3 DNA: TGTGCCAGCAGTGAAGATTACGGGACTAGCCGACGCGAGCAGTACTTC
clone size: once; J gene: TRBJ2-7; D gene: -; V gene: TRBV18; CDR3 protein: CASSPGEDTEQYF; CDR3 DNA: TGTGCCAGCTCACCCGGTGAGGATACCGAGCAGTACTTC
clone size: -; J gene: TRBJ1-1; D gene: -; V gene: TRBV7-8; CDR3 protein: CASSPAGKLEAFF; CDR3 DNA: TGTGCCAGCAGCCCTGCAGGAAAACTTGAAGCTTTCTTT
clone size: -; J gene: TRBJ2-7; D gene: -; V gene: TRBV9; CDR3 protein: CASSEGGNSLYEQYF; CDR3 DNA: TGTGCCAGCAGTGAAGGCGGGAATTCCCTCTACGAGCAGTACTTC
clone size: -; J gene: TRBJ2-1; D gene: -; V gene: TRBV11-3; CDR3 protein: CASSPTSINEQFF; CDR3 DNA: TGTGCCAGCAGCCCCACTAGTATCAATGAGCAGTTCTTC
clone size: -; J gene: TRBJ2-3; D gene: -; V gene: TRBV2; CDR3 protein: CASSDRPPADTQYF; CDR3 DNA: TGTGCCAGCAGTGATCGCCCGCCCGCGGATACGCAGTATTTT
clone size: -; J gene: TRBJ2-4; D gene: -; V gene: TRBV28; CDR3 protein: CASSPPEIQNIQYF; CDR3 DNA: TGTGCCAGCAGTCCTCCAGAAATCCAAAACATTCAGTACTTC
clone size: -; J gene: TRBJ1-5; D gene: TRBD1; V gene: TRBV15; CDR3 protein: CATSKTGGDQPQHF; CDR3 DNA: TGTGCCACCAGCAAGACAGGGGGAGATCAGCCCCAGCATTTT
clone size: -; J gene: TRBJ2-5; D gene: -; V gene: TRBV4-1; CDR3 protein: CASSQDEDWVRTQYF; CDR3 DNA: TGCGCCAGCAGCCAAGATGAGGACTGGGTACGGACCCAGTACTTC
clone size: few; J gene: TRBJ2-5; D gene: TRBD2; V gene: TRBV7-6; CDR3 protein: CASSLWVRLAPETQYF; CDR3 DNA: TGTGCCAGCAGCTTATGGGTCCGACTAGCCCCAGAGACCCAGTACTTC
clone size: -; J gene: TRBJ2-3; D gene: -; V gene: TRBV6-5; CDR3 protein: CASKVGADTQYF; CDR3 DNA: TGTGCCAGCAAGGTCGGAGCAGATACGCAGTATTTT
clone size: -; J gene: TRBJ2-5; D gene: TRBD1; V gene: TRBV5-4; CDR3 protein: CASSNRDRQGTQYF; CDR3 DNA: TGTGCCAGCAGCAACCGGGACAGGCAAGGGACCCAGTACTTC
clone size: -; J gene: TRBJ1-2; D gene: -; V gene: TRBV2; CDR3 protein: CASSEGWRAGYTF; CDR3 DNA: TGTGCCAGCAGTGAGGGCTGGCGGGCTGGCTACACCTTC
clone size: once; J gene: TRBJ2-7; D gene: TRBD1; V gene: TRBV5-4; CDR3 protein: CASSLDRDYEQYF; CDR3 DNA: TGTGCCAGCAGCTTAGACAGGGACTACGAGCAGTACTTC
clone size: -; J gene: TRBJ1-4; D gene: -; V gene: TRBV2; CDR3 protein: CASSDGWNFGQGNGKLFF; CDR3 DNA: TGTGCCAGCAGTGATGGGTGGAATTTTGGGCAGGGCAACGGAAAACTGTTTTTT
clone size: -; J gene: TRBJ1-2; D gene: TRBD1; V gene: TRBV28; CDR3 protein: CASSPQGAIGFYGYTF; CDR3 DNA: TGTGCCAGCAGTCCCCAGGGGGCCATCGGATTCTATGGCTACACCTTC
clone size: -; J gene: TRBJ2-1; D gene: TRBD2; V gene: TRBV2; CDR3 protein: CASSWAGDNNEQFF; CDR3 DNA: TGTGCCAGCAGTTGGGCGGGAGATAACAATGAGCAGTTCTTC
clone size: -; J gene: TRBJ2-7; D gene: -; V gene: TRBV7-2; CDR3 protein: CASSLKGYEQYF; CDR3 DNA: TGTGCCAGCAGCCTAAAGGGGTACGAGCAGTACTTC
clone size: -; J gene: TRBJ2-3; D gene: TRBD1; V gene: TRBV2; CDR3 protein: CASSRSQTGTTDTQYF; CDR3 DNA: TGTGCCAGCAGCCGCTCTCAGACAGGGACAACAGATACGCAGTATTTT
clone size: -; J gene: TRBJ1-4; D gene: -; V gene: TRBV18; CDR3 protein: CASSPDPGSEKLFF; CDR3 DNA: TGTGCCAGCTCACCTGACCCGGGGTCTGAAAAACTGTTTTTT
clone size: -; J gene: TRBJ2-6; D gene: TRBD2; V gene: TRBV6-5; CDR3 protein: CASSLAASGANVLTF; CDR3 DNA: TGTGCCAGCAGTCTAGCGGCGTCTGGGGCCAACGTCCTGACTTTC
clone size: -; J gene: TRBJ2-7; D gene: TRBD2; V gene: TRBV9; CDR3 protein: CASSVSSLAGAEEQYF; CDR3 DNA: TGTGCCAGCAGCGTATCCTCTCTAGCGGGGGCTGAAGAGCAGTACTTC
clone size: -; J gene: TRBJ2-4; D gene: -; V gene: TRBV28; CDR3 protein: CASTVPGKNIQYF; CDR3 DNA: TGTGCCAGCACCGTTCCCGGGAAAAACATTCAGTACTTC
clone size: -; J gene: TRBJ2-3; D gene: TRBD1; V gene: TRBV30; CDR3 protein: CAWSVKSGGPTQYF; CDR3 DNA: TGTGCCTGGAGTGTAAAGTCAGGGGGTCCTACGCAGTATTTT
clone size: -; J gene: TRBJ2-5; D gene: TRBD2; V gene: TRBV9; CDR3 protein: CASSPGTSGPQETQYF; CDR3 DNA: TGTGCCAGCAGCCCAGGGACTAGCGGGCCACAAGAGACCCAGTACTTC
clone size: -; J gene: TRBJ2-3; D gene: TRBD2; V gene: TRBV28; CDR3 protein: CASSSGLAGDSDTQYF; CDR3 DNA: TGTGCCAGCAGTTCGGGACTAGCGGGAGATTCAGATACGCAGTATTTT
clone size: -; J gene: TRBJ1-2; D gene: -; V gene: TRBV4-1; CDR3 protein: CASSQDPSGGRGYTF; CDR3 DNA: TGCGCCAGCAGCCAAGATCCCTCCGGGGGTCGGGGCTACACCTTC
clone size: -; J gene: TRBJ2-7; D gene: TRBD2; V gene: TRBV27; CDR3 protein: CASSPGLASYEQYF; CDR3 DNA: TGTGCCAGCAGCCCTGGACTAGCTTCCTACGAGCAGTACTTC
clone size: few; J gene: TRBJ2-5; D gene: TRBD2; V gene: TRBV19; CDR3 protein: CASCPKTSGAGETQYF; CDR3 DNA: TGTGCCAGTTGTCCCAAGACTAGCGGGGCGGGAGAGACCCAGTACTTC
clone size: -; J gene: TRBJ1-3; D gene: -; V gene: TRBV7-9; CDR3 protein: CASSLFRDNGNTIYF; CDR3 DNA: TGTGCCAGCAGCTTATTTCGAGACAATGGAAACACCATATATTTT
clone size: -; J gene: TRBJ1-2; D gene: TRBD1; V gene: TRBV5-1; CDR3 protein: CASSQGQANYGYTF; CDR3 DNA: TGCGCCAGCAGCCAGGGACAGGCTAACTATGGCTACACCTTC
clone size: once; J gene: TRBJ2-7; D gene: TRBD1; V gene: TRBV27; CDR3 protein: CASSPGTGEYEQYF; CDR3 DNA: TGTGCCAGCAGTCCCGGGACAGGGGAGTACGAGCAGTACTTC
clone size: -; J gene: TRBJ1-4; D gene: -; V gene: TRBV2; CDR3 protein: CASNGFGGEKLFF; CDR3 DNA: TGTGCCAGCAATGGCTTCGGGGGAGAAAAACTGTTTTTT
clone size: -; J gene: TRBJ2-1; D gene: TRBD1; V gene: TRBV11-3; CDR3 protein: CASSPRDSSSNEQFF; CDR3 DNA: TGTGCCAGCAGCCCCCGGGACAGTAGCTCCAATGAGCAGTTCTTC
clone size: -; J gene: TRBJ1-2; D gene: -; V gene: TRBV7-8; CDR3 protein: CASSAIPFDRNHGYTF; CDR3 DNA: TGTGCCAGCAGCGCGATCCCCTTCGACAGAAACCATGGCTACACCTTC
clone size: once; J gene: TRBJ2-3; D gene: TRBD2; V gene: TRBV28; CDR3 protein: CASSFLAGGADTQYF; CDR3 DNA: TGTGCCAGCAGTTTTCTAGCGGGGGGCGCAGATACGCAGTATTTT
clone size: -; J gene: TRBJ2-6; D gene: TRBD2; V gene: TRBV10-3; CDR3 protein: CAISGLVSGSPGANVLTF; CDR3 DNA: TGTGCCATCAGTGGCCTTGTTAGCGGGAGTCCTGGGGCCAACGTCCTGACTTTC
clone size: -; J gene: TRBJ2-7; D gene: TRBD1; V gene: TRBV28; CDR3 protein: CASSFEGQGYLQYF; CDR3 DNA: TGTGCCAGCAGTTTTGAGGGACAGGGGTACTTGCAGTACTTC
clone size: -; J gene: TRBJ2-7; D gene: TRBD2; V gene: TRBV5-1; CDR3 protein: CASSSGTSGSGYEQYF; CDR3 DNA: TGCGCCAGCAGCTCTGGGACTAGCGGGAGTGGGTACGAGCAGTACTTC
clone size: -; J gene: TRBJ2-4; D gene: TRBD1; V gene: TRBV7-9; CDR3 protein: CSSSPIDRVAKNIQYF; CDR3 DNA: TGTTCCAGCAGCCCAATAGACAGGGTAGCCAAAAACATTCAGTACTTC
clone size: -; J gene: TRBJ1-4; D gene: -; V gene: TRBV4-2; CDR3 protein: CASSQPGGQGREKLFF; CDR3 DNA: TGTGCCAGCAGCCAACCTGGGGGCCAGGGACGGGAAAAACTGTTTTTT
clone size: -; J gene: TRBJ1-4; D gene: -; V gene: TRBV5-5; CDR3 protein: CASSLPGPEKLFF; CDR3 DNA: TGTGCCAGCAGCTTGCCGGGTCCAGAAAAACTGTTTTTT
clone size: once; J gene: TRBJ2-7; D gene: -; V gene: TRBV2; CDR3 protein: CASGREQYF; CDR3 DNA: TGTGCCAGTGGTCGGGAGCAGTACTTC
clone size: -; J gene: TRBJ2-7; D gene: TRBD1; V gene: TRBV5-1; CDR3 protein: CASNGQGVGHEQYF; CDR3 DNA: TGCGCCAGCAACGGACAGGGAGTCGGCCACGAGCAGTACTTC
clone size: -; J gene: TRBJ2-7; D gene: TRBD2; V gene: TRBV19; CDR3 protein: CASSPLGLAQPYEQYF; CDR3 DNA: TGTGCCAGTAGTCCACTTGGACTAGCACAACCCTACGAGCAGTACTTC
clone size: -; J gene: TRBJ2-7; D gene: -; V gene: TRBV19; CDR3 protein: CASSTLVRAYEQYF; CDR3 DNA: TGTGCCAGTAGTACACTGGTACGTGCATACGAGCAGTACTTC
clone size: once; J gene: TRBJ2-7; D gene: TRBD2; V gene: TRBV18; CDR3 protein: CASSPGTSGWSYEQYF; CDR3 DNA: TGTGCCAGCTCACCTGGGACTAGCGGGTGGTCCTACGAGCAGTACTTC
clone size: -; J gene: TRBJ1-5; D gene: -; V gene: TRBV7-2; CDR3 protein: CASSFDRNQPQHF; CDR3 DNA: TGTGCCAGCAGCTTTGATAGAAATCAGCCCCAGCATTTT
clone size: once; J gene: TRBJ2-7; D gene: -; V gene: TRBV5-6; CDR3 protein: CASSFREAGAREQYF; CDR3 DNA: TGTGCCAGCAGCTTCCGAGAGGCGGGGGCGAGAGAGCAGTACTTC
clone size: -; J gene: TRBJ2-3; D gene: TRBD2; V gene: TRBV9; CDR3 protein: CASSAGLAVDTQYF; CDR3 DNA: TGTGCCAGCAGCGCCGGACTAGCCGTAGATACGCAGTATTTT
clone size: -; J gene: TRBJ1-3; D gene: -; V gene: TRBV28; CDR3 protein: CASSSSSTGALRNTIYF; CDR3 DNA: TGTGCCAGCAGTTCCTCTTCGACAGGCGCGCTTCGAAACACCATATATTTT
clone size: few; J gene: TRBJ1-4; D gene: -; V gene: TRBV7-9; CDR3 protein: CSSSFGTRNEKLFF; CDR3 DNA: TGTTCCAGCAGCTTCGGGACTCGTAATGAAAAACTGTTTTTT
clone size: -; J gene: TRBJ1-1; D gene: -; V gene: TRBV19; CDR3 protein: CASSRTTANTEAFF; CDR3 DNA: TGTGCCAGTAGTAGGACGACAGCGAACACTGAAGCTTTCTTT
clone size: -; J gene: TRBJ2-7; D gene: -; V gene: TRBV2; CDR3 protein: CASSEALSTEGAPTYEQYF; CDR3 DNA: TGTGCCAGCAGTGAAGCGCTTAGCACCGAAGGGGCTCCGACCTACGAGCAGTACTTC
clone size: -; J gene: TRBJ2-1; D gene: -; V gene: TRBV7-9; CDR3 protein: CASSLAGGDGQFF; CDR3 DNA: TGTGCCAGCAGCTTAGCGGGAGGCGATGGGCAGTTCTTC